These 20 T cell receptor beta chains originate from one sample sequenced in a study of PD-L1 blockade in urothelial cancer. Time point in this sample: peripheral blood 6 weeks after treatment start. The table came from immunoSEQ multiplex PCR; TCRdb's copy has only in-frame clones and leaves some out. The sample lists about 30,000 clones; about 88% were seen once. Sequences were derived from PBMCs, sampled around atezolizumab (anti-PD-L1) treatment. These receptors were taken from a man at least 80 years old with urothelial cancer.

The chain uses TRBV4-3 and TRBJ2-1; a weak D match, TRBD1 (6 bases). The CDR3 extends over 16 amino acids. Trimming removed 0 bases at V and 9 bases at J, with 18 bases between. Germline values: CDR1 LGHNA, CDR2 YSLEER. CDR3 sequence: CASSQDLTDSRVEQFF. The CDR3 region has the DNA TGCGCCAGCAGCCAAGATCTTACGGACAGTCGCGTTGAGCAGTTCTTC.

By sample fraction, this clone is medium-sized. The genes are TRBV5-6 and TRBJ1-4; 11 bases map to TRBD1. Germline values: CDR1 SGHDT, CDR2 YYEEEE. V gave up 4 bases and J gave up 6 bases; unmatched junction bases: 8. CDR3 size: 16 residues. CDR3 nucleotides: TGTGCCAGCAGCCGGGGGACAGGGGGAAAAGATGAAAAACTGTTTTTT. Protein product: CASSRGTGGKDEKLFF.

V and J are TRBV30 and TRBJ1-4, with 10 bases matching TRBD1. The ends lost 1 base at V and 0 bases at J; junction bases unmatched: 5. The CDR3 is made up of 17 amino acids. The germline V gene has CDR1 GTSNPN and CDR2 SVGIG (reference sequence). The CDR3 coding sequence is TGTGCCTGGAGTGGACAGGGGGCCGATTCAACTAATGAAAAACTGTTTTTT. Protein product: CAWSGQGADSTNEKLFF.

This sequence joins TRBV5-4 and TRBJ1-4; 11 positions match TRBD1. There are 17 residues in the CDR3. From germline, CDR1 is SGHNT and CDR2 YYREEE (reference sequence). The trim removed 0 bases at V and 2 bases at J, leaving 3 bases unmatched. CDR3 in amino acids: CASSLGTGGLTNEKLFF. CDR3 in DNA: TGTGCCAGCAGCTTGGGGACAGGGGGCTTGACTAATGAAAAACTGTTTTTT. Based on the CDR3 plus reference TRBV5-4 and TRBJ1-4, the full variable domain is ETGVTQSPTHLIKTRGQQVTLRCSSQSGHNTVSWYQQALGQGPQFIFQYYREEENGRGNFPPRFSGLQFPNYSSELNVNALELDDSALYLCASSLGTGGLTNEKLFFGSGTQLSVL.

This sequence joins TRBV30 and TRBJ1-3, with D possibly matching TRBD1 (6 bases). The CDR3 is 14 amino acids. In germline, CDR1 is GTSNPN, CDR2 SVGIG (reference sequence). Trimming took 0 bases from V and 3 from J, leaving 9 bases between them. The CDR3 protein is CAWSVQGGGNTIYF. The CDR3 coding sequence is TGTGCCTGGAGTGTACAAGGGGGTGGAAACACCATATATTTT.

This clone is labeled as medium-sized (0.01 to 0.1%). For the CDR3, the DNA is TGTGCCAGCAGTCCCTACCCTCGGGAGGTCTTCAATGAGCAGTTCTTC. Its translation: CASSPYPREVFNEQFF. The gene calls are TRBV27 and TRBJ2-1; 7 bases match TRBD2. This CDR3 spans 16 amino acids. In germline, CDR1 is MNHEY, CDR2 SMNVEV (reference sequence). Trimming cost V 5 bases and J 6 bases; bases outside gene matches: 13.

The J gene is TRBJ2-5, the V gene TRBV10-2, with 8 bases identical to TRBD2. After removal of 6 bases from V and 5 bases from J, the junction contained 11 bases not matched to a gene. CDR1 is WSHSY and CDR2 is SAAADI in the germline V gene. The CDR3 totals 15 residues. The CDR3 coding sequence is TGCGCCAGCAGAGCCTCCGGGACTAGGGGGGAGACCCAGTACTTC. It yields the protein CASRASGTRGETQYF.

This chain joins TRBV7-2 and TRBJ1-5; 7 positions match TRBD1. CDR1 SGHTA and CDR2 FQGNSA come from the germline V gene. The CDR3 is 15 amino acids. After removal of 3 bases from V and 5 bases from J, the junction contained 7 bases not matched to a gene. The DNA for the CDR3 is TGTGCCAGCAGCTTCCAAGGGGGCCGGGATCAGCCCCAGCATTTT. It translates to CASSFQGGRDQPQHF.

The V gene is TRBV2, the J gene TRBJ2-7; 9 bases align to TRBD2. Germline values: CDR1 SNHLY, CDR2 FYNNEI. Trimming at V came to 3 bases and at J to 7 bases, leaving 10 bases not matched to a gene. The CDR3 extends over 15 amino acids. The CDR3 region has the DNA TGTGCCAGCAGTGAGCCCGGCGGGAGGGCTGGAGAGCAGTACTTC. This codes for CASSEPGGRAGEQYF.

The chain links TRBV11-2 to TRBJ1-3; TRBD1 agrees at 8 bases. Germline CDR1 SGHAT, CDR2 FQNNGV. CDR3 length equals 17 residues. Trimming removed 2 bases from V and 6 bases from J; junction bases left unmatched: 12. The CDR3 nucleotides read TGTGCCAGCAGCTTAACGACCCCACACAGGGGGGAAAACACCATATATTTT. Translation gives CASSLTTPHRGENTIYF.

This clone has more than one count but fewer than ten. The rearrangement uses TRBV5-1 and TRBJ1-1; TRBD1 matches at 8 bases. With 2 bases clipped from V and 4 bases from J, the junction kept 1 base outside the gene matches. Germline values: CDR1 SGHRS, CDR2 YFSETQ. The CDR3 sequence is 13 residues long. This chain's CDR3 is CASSFGQGTEAFF. CDR3 in DNA: TGCGCCAGCAGCTTTGGACAGGGCACTGAAGCTTTCTTT.

The chain has TRBV2 and TRBJ2-3; 12 nucleotides line up with TRBD2. The CDR3 consists of 16 residues. The ends lost 5 bases at V and 2 bases at J; junction bases unmatched: 5. Per germline, CDR1 SNHLY and CDR2 FYNNEI. The CDR3 loop is CASSYRLAGDTDTQYF. The CDR3 DNA is TGTGCCAGCAGTTACCGACTAGCGGGGGACACAGATACGCAGTATTTT.

Comment on this clone: The same CDR3 arises from other DNA sequences in this sample as well. This chain joins TRBV11-2 and TRBJ1-1; a possible D gene is TRBD1 (5 bases). Germline V gives CDR1 SGHAT, CDR2 FQNNGV. CDR3 size: 14 residues. V was clipped by 1 base and J by 5 bases, with 11 bases between them. DNA of the CDR3: TGTGCCAGCAGCTTAGGGCAGGGAAATACTGAAGCTTTCTTT. Amino acids: CASSLGQGNTEAFF.

V is TRBV6-5 and J is TRBJ2-5; 12 nucleotides align to TRBD2. The length of the CDR3 is 14 residues. After removal of 6 bases from V and 12 bases from J, the junction contained 11 bases not matched to a gene. Germline V gives CDR1 MNHEY, CDR2 SVGAGI. CDR3 DNA sequence: TGTGCCAGCAGCGAAGAACTAGCGGGAGGCACCAAGTACTTC. Translation gives CASSEELAGGTKYF.

This chain joins TRBV7-9 and TRBJ2-7, with D perhaps matching TRBD2 (6 bases). CDR3 length: 12 residues. Germline values: CDR1 SEHNR, CDR2 FQNEAQ (reference sequence). The V end lost 5 bases, the J end lost 4 bases, and 9 bases lay between the germline ends. This CDR3 reads CASSRRGYEQYF. DNA of the CDR3: TGTGCCAGCAGCCGGCGGGGTTACGAGCAGTACTTC. Full variable domain (remainder filled in from reference TRBV7-9 and TRBJ2-7): DTGVSQNPRHKITKRGQNVTFRCDPISEHNRLYWYRQTLGQGPEFLTYFQNEAQLEKSRLLSDRFSAERPKGSFSTLEIQRTEQGDSAMYLCASSRRGYEQYFGPGTRLTVT.

The V and J genes are TRBV19 and TRBJ1-2, with D maybe TRBD1 (6 bases). Per the germline V gene, CDR1 is LNHDA and CDR2 is SQIVND (reference sequence). The length of the CDR3 is 12 residues. V lost 3 bases to trimming and J lost 5 bases, with 7 bases between them. CDR3 in amino acids: CASSIQGYGYTF. Here the CDR3 DNA reads TGTGCCAGTAGTATCCAGGGGTATGGCTACACCTTC. The variable domain in full, with the rest retrieved from reference TRBV19 and TRBJ1-2, is DGGITQSPKYLFRKEGQNVTLSCEQNLNHDAMYWYRQDPGQGLRLIYYSQIVNDFQKGDIAEGYSVSREKKESFPLTVTSAQKNPTAFYLCASSIQGYGYTFGSGTRLTVV.

This chain links TRBV10-2 with TRBJ2-7; tentative D call: TRBD2 (6 bases). This CDR3 region has 16 residues. Germline CDR1 is WSHSY and CDR2 is SAAADI. Trimming took off 0 bases at V and 3 bases at J, with 15 bases between the two ends. The CDR3 is CASSESWQRTIYEQYF. The CDR3 DNA reads as TGCGCCAGCAGTGAGTCGTGGCAGAGGACTATCTACGAGCAGTACTTC.

This chain uses TRBV19 with TRBJ1-5; TRBD1 aligns across 8 bases. Germline values: CDR1 LNHDA, CDR2 SQIVND (reference sequence). Trimming removed 6 bases from V and 11 bases from J; junction bases left unmatched: 15. The CDR3 has 15 residues. This CDR3 reads CASRIGTGAPVSQHF. CDR3 coding DNA: TGTGCCAGTAGGATCGGGACAGGCGCCCCAGTGTCCCAGCATTTT.

The rearrangement uses TRBV9 and TRBJ2-7, with no clear D. Deletions cut 4 bases from V and 2 bases from J, with 16 bases between. CDR1 and CDR2 (germline): SGDLS, YYNGEE. The CDR3 covers 15 residues. The CDR3 is CASSPYLGATYEQYF. The CDR3 bases are TGTGCCAGCAGCCCTTATCTTGGAGCGACCTACGAGCAGTACTTC.

The V call is TRBV7-2, the J call TRBJ2-7, with a possible D match to TRBD1 (6 bases). The germline V and J ends were trimmed by 5 bases and 0 bases, with 11 bases remaining between them. Germline V gene sequence: CDR1 SGHTA, CDR2 FQGNSA. The CDR3 is made up of 14 amino acids. This CDR3 reads CASSISTGSYEQYF. CDR3 sequence (DNA): TGTGCCAGCAGCATTTCGACAGGCTCCTACGAGCAGTACTTC.